This is a list of T cell receptor beta chains from one sample in a study of blood T cell repertoires in COVID-19. Assay: immunoSEQ multiplex PCR; the TCRdb copy retains only in-frame clones and omits some. The table records about 390,000 clones, more than 75% of them present only once. Material for sequencing was PBMCs or T cells enriched from blood (not recorded which). The receptor set was obtained from a woman aged 45-65 years who had recovered from COVID-19. The conserved cysteine and the conserved F or W are not part of the CDR3 here. The order of the fields is V gene, J gene, CDR3 length, CDR3 protein.

TRBV6-5	TRBJ1-2	12	ASRPWEGSYGYT
TRBV18	TRBJ1-3	14	ASSPIWTGSGNTIY
TRBV2	TRBJ1-2	11	ASSVGRVDGYT
TRBV5-1	TRBJ1-1	13	ASSLGDSSNTEAF
TRBV4-2	TRBJ2-7	14	ASSQDPGGGAYEQY
TRBV5-5	TRBJ1-1	13	ASSSGQGVVAEAF
TRBV5-4	TRBJ1-2	14	ASSLSRDRGEDGYT
TRBV28	TRBJ1-3	13	ASRTAARDGNTIY
TRBV7-2	TRBJ2-2	12	ASIDRRGTGELF
TRBV18	TRBJ2-2	11	ASSPTNSGELF
TRBV6-1	TRBJ1-2	13	ASSDPGQRYAGYT